A selection of T cell receptor beta chains follows, all from one sample in a study of blood T cells in healthy people across ages. TCRdb re-called the 5' RACE reads with MiXCR, one entry per CDR3 protein. The data show roughly 1,100,000 distinct CDR3 sequences, with 25% seen just once and 0.65% to 0.75% held by the top ten. This sample also belongs to another study, concerning T cells of mothers and their children.

Specimen: blood. These TCRs come from a girl aged 2 to 9 in good health. Both conserved end residues are part of each CDR3. The D gene is left open where the match is weak. Not all rows give a size; the values are once, few, many and, for expanded clones, a class.

j_gene	d_gene	abundance	v_gene	CDR3aa	CDR3nt
TRBJ2-1	TRBD2	few	TRBV15	CATSRSVGTRSYNEQFF	TGTGCCACCAGCAGGTCGGTAGGGACTAGGTCCTACAATGAGCAGTTCTTC
TRBJ2-5	.	.	TRBV20-1	CSAIRGTLQETQYF	TGCAGTGCTATACGGGGGACGCTCCAAGAGACCCAGTACTTC
TRBJ2-7	.	.	TRBV18	CASSPRGEVYEQYF	TGTGCCAGCTCACCAAGGGGGGAGGTCTACGAGCAGTACTTC
TRBJ2-3	.	once	TRBV7-9	CASSLLRGPTDTQYF	TGTGCCAGCAGCCTACTCAGGGGCCCCACAGATACGCAGTATTTT
TRBJ1-4	.	.	TRBV20-1	CSARQLFNEKLFF	TGCAGTGCTAGACAGTTATTTAATGAAAAACTGTTTTTT
TRBJ2-2	TRBD2	.	TRBV7-9	CASSFGPGGETNTGELFF	TGTGCCAGCAGCTTCGGCCCGGGGGGGGAAACGAACACCGGGGAGCTGTTTTTT
TRBJ2-1	.	.	TRBV3-1	CASSHITTGLYNEQFF	TGTGCCAGCAGCCACATAACCACGGGACTGTACAATGAGCAGTTCTTC
TRBJ2-1	TRBD2	.	TRBV20-1	CSARDLLAAFNEQFF	TGCAGTGCTAGAGATCTACTAGCGGCCTTCAATGAGCAGTTCTTC
TRBJ2-1	.	.	TRBV27	CASSLSPLAPASYNEQFF	TGTGCCAGCAGTTTATCCCCGCTAGCGCCGGCTTCCTACAATGAGCAGTTCTTC
TRBJ2-3	TRBD2	.	TRBV29-1	CSATSVGTDTQYF	TGCAGCGCAACTAGCGTGGGCACAGATACGCAGTATTTT
TRBJ1-1	.	few	TRBV28	CASSLISLVTEAFF	TGTGCCAGCAGTTTAATCAGCTTAGTCACTGAAGCTTTCTTT
TRBJ2-7	.	.	TRBV6-6	CASSYAESTYEQYF	TGTGCCAGCAGTTACGCAGAATCTACCTACGAGCAGTACTTC
TRBJ2-7	.	few	TRBV6-1	CASCPGTGLYEQYF	TGTGCCAGCTGTCCCGGGACTGGACTTTACGAGCAGTACTTC
TRBJ2-7	TRBD2	few	TRBV4-1	CASSQEPGLAHYEQYF	TGCGCCAGCAGCCAAGAACCGGGACTAGCGCACTACGAGCAGTACTTC
TRBJ2-2	.	.	TRBV28	CASSHHRATNTGELFF	TGTGCCAGCAGCCACCATCGAGCGACAAACACCGGGGAGCTGTTTTTT
TRBJ2-7	.	few	TRBV9	CASNMGRSRREQYF	TGTGCCAGCAACATGGGGAGATCGCGGCGCGAGCAGTACTTC
TRBJ2-5	.	.	TRBV7-9	CASSPEVAGTQYF	TGTGCCAGCAGCCCAGAGGTAGCCGGGACCCAGTACTTC
TRBJ1-2	TRBD1	.	TRBV12-3/TRBV12-4	CASRRTGDAYGYTF	TGTGCCAGCAGGAGGACAGGGGACGCCTATGGCTACACCTTC
TRBJ1-1	.	few	TRBV29-1	CSVGGIYTEAFF	TGCAGCGTTGGAGGAATCTACACTGAAGCTTTCTTT
TRBJ2-5	.	once	TRBV7-8	CASSLADFTQETQYF	TGTGCCAGCAGCTTAGCCGACTTCACTCAAGAGACCCAGTACTTC
TRBJ2-1	.	.	TRBV2	CASLATFGGGNNEQFF	TGTGCCAGCCTTGCGACGTTTGGGGGTGGAAATAATGAGCAGTTCTTC
TRBJ2-1	.	.	TRBV7-9	CASSPSPSPTLFF	TGTGCCAGCAGCCCTTCACCCTCTCCCACGTTGTTCTTC
TRBJ2-5	.	.	TRBV6-5	CASSYSRDPMQETQYF	TGTGCCAGCAGTTACTCCCGGGACCCCATGCAAGAGACCCAGTACTTC
TRBJ1-1	.	once	TRBV29-1	CSVENVSEAFF	TGCAGCGTTGAAAACGTGTCTGAAGCTTTCTTT
TRBJ2-7	.	.	TRBV28	CASDPSISGSEQYF	TGTGCCAGCGACCCCAGTATATCGGGTTCCGAGCAGTACTTC
TRBJ2-1	.	.	TRBV6-2/TRBV6-3	CASKILDSYNEQFF	TGTGCCAGCAAAATTTTGGACAGTTACAATGAGCAGTTCTTC
TRBJ2-2	.	.	TRBV6-4	CASSDSGNTGELFF	TGTGCCAGCAGTGACTCGGGGAACACCGGGGAGCTGTTTTTT
TRBJ1-3	TRBD1	few	TRBV20-1	CSARAPTGSGNTIYF	TGCAGTGCTAGAGCCCCGACAGGGTCTGGAAACACCATATATTTT
TRBJ2-5	TRBD1	.	TRBV6-2/TRBV6-3	CASSRGQLLQQYF	TGTGCCAGCAGTCGGGGACAGCTTCTCCAACAGTACTTC
TRBJ2-7	.	few	TRBV3-1	CASSQNVGIRQYF	TGTGCCAGCAGCCAAAATGTGGGGATTCGGCAGTACTTC
TRBJ1-3	.	.	TRBV11-2	CASSRFNRDARNTIYF	TGTGCCAGCAGCCGATTTAATCGGGATGCAAGAAACACCATATATTTT
TRBJ2-3	.	few	TRBV2	CASSPVLGRNTDTQYF	TGTGCCAGCAGCCCTGTCCTGGGCAGAAACACAGATACGCAGTATTTT
TRBJ2-7	TRBD1	few	TRBV11-2	CASSPNRGHYEQYF	TGTGCCAGCAGCCCTAACAGGGGGCACTACGAGCAGTACTTC
TRBJ1-1	.	.	TRBV5-6	CASNQLEGVWNTEAFF	TGTGCCAGCAACCAACTCGAAGGGGTGTGGAACACTGAAGCTTTCTTT
TRBJ2-1	TRBD2	.	TRBV5-6	CASSLELAGAYNEQFF	TGTGCCAGCAGCTTGGAGCTAGCGGGGGCTTACAATGAGCAGTTCTTC
TRBJ2-1	TRBD2	.	TRBV20-1	CSASRGEEQFF	TGCAGTGCTAGCCGGGGGGAGGAGCAGTTCTTC
TRBJ2-1	.	few	TRBV11-2	CASSFVGGGNEQFF	TGTGCCAGCAGCTTCGTGGGGGGCGGGAATGAGCAGTTCTTC
TRBJ2-5	.	.	TRBV7-2	CASSLEEKKTQYF	TGTGCCAGCAGCTTAGAGGAAAAGAAGACCCAGTACTTC
TRBJ2-1	TRBD1	.	TRBV12-3/TRBV12-4	CASSLGQGDRNEQFF	TGTGCCAGCAGTTTGGGACAGGGGGATAGAAATGAGCAGTTCTTC
TRBJ1-2	.	.	TRBV6-1	CASSEGRNYGYTF	TGTGCCAGCAGTGAAGGACGGAACTATGGCTACACCTTC
TRBJ2-4	.	.	TRBV3-1	CASSGNREAKNIQYF	TGTGCCAGCAGCGGTAACAGGGAAGCTAAAAACATTCAGTACTTC
TRBJ2-7	.	once	TRBV7-9	CASNVQGGEQYF	TGTGCCAGCAACGTCCAGGGCGGTGAGCAGTACTTC
TRBJ2-7	TRBD2	.	TRBV4-2	CASSQLAGASDEQYF	TGTGCCAGCAGTCAATTAGCGGGAGCCTCCGACGAGCAGTACTTC
TRBJ2-7	TRBD1	few	TRBV7-9	CASSPRGPEQYF	TGTGCCAGCAGCCCGAGGGGGCCCGAGCAGTACTTC
TRBJ1-2	.	few	TRBV7-9	CASSLDGANYGYTF	TGTGCCAGCAGCTTAGACGGAGCTAACTATGGCTACACCTTC
TRBJ2-7	.	few	TRBV18	CASSPVPRYSYEQYF	TGTGCCAGCTCACCGGTCCCCCGCTACTCCTACGAGCAGTACTTC
TRBJ2-5	.	few	TRBV5-1	CASEYPGLETQYF	TGCGCCAGCGAGTATCCGGGCCTCGAGACCCAGTACTTC
TRBJ2-5	TRBD2	.	TRBV7-3	CASSLGLAEQEAQYF	TGTGCCAGCAGCCTTGGACTAGCGGAGCAAGAGGCCCAGTACTTC
TRBJ1-1	.	.	TRBV6-1	CASSEGDLGEAFF	TGTGCCAGCAGTGAAGGGGATCTAGGTGAAGCTTTCTTT
TRBJ2-7	.	few	TRBV3-1	CASSQVMAGPYEQYF	TGTGCCAGCAGCCAAGTGATGGCAGGTCCCTACGAGCAGTACTTC
TRBJ1-3	.	.	TRBV27	CASSNRDTGNTIYF	TGTGCCAGCAGTAACCGGGACACTGGAAACACTATATATTTT